This T cell receptor beta chain stems from a study of blood T cell repertoires in COVID-19. Across the study: The origin of the acute and convalescent COVID-19 samples was the United States, Italy and Spain.

Germline V gene lookup returns CDR1 LNHDA and CDR2 SQIVND (reference sequence). V dropped 2 bases and J dropped 8 bases, with 12 bases sitting between them. The CDR3 consists of 13 residues. Measured with immunoSEQ multiplex PCR; TCRdb has only the in-frame clones, and not every one. This table holds 200,000 to 300,000 clones, around 88% found once. The sequenced sample consisted of peripheral blood. The source is a woman aged 25 to 39 with COVID-19, enrolled during active disease. The chain recombines TRBV19 with TRBJ1-1, with a tentative D call TRBD1 (5 bases). This CDR3 reads CASSIKGDREAFF. The CDR3 nucleotides are TGTGCCAGTAGTATAAAGGGTGACAGAGAAGCTTTCTTT.